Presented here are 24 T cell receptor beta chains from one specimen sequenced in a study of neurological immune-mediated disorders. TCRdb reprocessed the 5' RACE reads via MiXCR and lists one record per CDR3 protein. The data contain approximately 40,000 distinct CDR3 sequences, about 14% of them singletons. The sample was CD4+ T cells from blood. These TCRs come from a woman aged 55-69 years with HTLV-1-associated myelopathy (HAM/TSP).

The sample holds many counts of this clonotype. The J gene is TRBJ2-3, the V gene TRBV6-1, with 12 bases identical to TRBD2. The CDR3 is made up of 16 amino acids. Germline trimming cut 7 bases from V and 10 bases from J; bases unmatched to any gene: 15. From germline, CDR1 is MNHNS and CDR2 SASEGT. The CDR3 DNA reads TGTGCCAGCAACCGACTAGCGGGGGTCCCCGGGACGCCGCAGTATTTT. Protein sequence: CASNRLAGVPGTPQYF.

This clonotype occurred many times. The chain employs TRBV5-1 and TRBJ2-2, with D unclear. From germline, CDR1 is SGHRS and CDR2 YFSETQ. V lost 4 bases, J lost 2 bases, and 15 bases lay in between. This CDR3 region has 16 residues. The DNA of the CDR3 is TGCGCCAGCAGCCGATCAGGTGGTGGTAACACCGGGGAGCTGTTTTTT. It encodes CASSRSGGGNTGELFF. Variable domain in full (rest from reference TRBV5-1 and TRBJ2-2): KAGVTQTPRYLIKTRGQQVTLSCSPISGHRSVSWYQQTPGQGLQFLFEYFSETQRNKGNFPGRFSGRQFSNSRSEMNVSTLELGDSALYLCASSRSGGGNTGELFFGEGSRLTVL.

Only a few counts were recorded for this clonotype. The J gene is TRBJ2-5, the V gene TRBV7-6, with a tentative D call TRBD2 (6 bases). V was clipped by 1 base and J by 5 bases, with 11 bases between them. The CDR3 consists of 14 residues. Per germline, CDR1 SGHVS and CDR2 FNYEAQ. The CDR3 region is CASSLGTSPETQYF. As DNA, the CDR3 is TGTGCCAGCAGCTTAGGCACTAGCCCGGAGACCCAGTACTTC.

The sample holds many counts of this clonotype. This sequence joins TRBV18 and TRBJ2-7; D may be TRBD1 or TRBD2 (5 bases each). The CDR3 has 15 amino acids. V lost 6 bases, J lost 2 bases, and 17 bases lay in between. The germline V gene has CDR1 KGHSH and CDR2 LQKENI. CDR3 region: CASSPLVGVAYEQYF. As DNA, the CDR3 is TGTGCCAGCTCCCCCTTGGTGGGGGTCGCCTACGAGCAGTACTTC.

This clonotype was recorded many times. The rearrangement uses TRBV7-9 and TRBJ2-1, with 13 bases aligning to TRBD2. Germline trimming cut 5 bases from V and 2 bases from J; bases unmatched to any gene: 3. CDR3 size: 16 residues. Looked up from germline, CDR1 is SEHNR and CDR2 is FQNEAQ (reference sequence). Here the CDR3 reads CASSPTSGGAYNEQFF. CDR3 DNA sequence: TGTGCCAGCAGCCCTACTAGCGGGGGGGCCTACAATGAGCAGTTCTTC.

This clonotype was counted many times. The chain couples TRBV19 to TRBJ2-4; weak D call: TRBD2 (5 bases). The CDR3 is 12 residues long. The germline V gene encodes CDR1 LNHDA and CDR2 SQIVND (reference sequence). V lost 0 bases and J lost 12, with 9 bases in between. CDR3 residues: CASSIEGGSQYF. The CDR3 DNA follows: TGTGCCAGTAGTATAGAAGGAGGAAGTCAGTACTTC. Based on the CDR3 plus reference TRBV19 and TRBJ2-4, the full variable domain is DGGITQSPKYLFRKEGQNVTLSCEQNLNHDAMYWYRQDPGQGLRLIYYSQIVNDFQKGDIAEGYSVSREKKESFPLTVTSAQKNPTAFYLCASSIEGGSQYFGAGTRLSVL.

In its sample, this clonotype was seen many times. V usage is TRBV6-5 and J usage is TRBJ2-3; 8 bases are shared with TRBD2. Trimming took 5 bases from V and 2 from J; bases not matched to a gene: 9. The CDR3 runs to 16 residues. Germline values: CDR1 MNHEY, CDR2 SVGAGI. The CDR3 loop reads CASSQYSGAYTDTQYF. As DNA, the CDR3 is TGTGCCAGCAGTCAATATAGCGGGGCTTACACAGATACGCAGTATTTT.

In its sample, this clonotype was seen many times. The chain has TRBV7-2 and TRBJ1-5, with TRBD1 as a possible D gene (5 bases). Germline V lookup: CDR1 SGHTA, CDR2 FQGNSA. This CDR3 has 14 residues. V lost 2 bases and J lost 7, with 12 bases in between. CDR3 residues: CASSLPGGYQPQHF. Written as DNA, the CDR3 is TGTGCCAGCAGCTTACCGGGGGGGTACCAGCCCCAGCATTTT.

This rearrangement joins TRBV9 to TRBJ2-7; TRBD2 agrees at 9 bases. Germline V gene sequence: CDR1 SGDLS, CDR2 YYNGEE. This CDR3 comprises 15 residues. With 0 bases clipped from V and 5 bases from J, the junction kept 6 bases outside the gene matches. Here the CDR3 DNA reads TGTGCCAGCAGCGTAGATGCGGGGGGGCCGAACGAGCAGTACTTC. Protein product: CASSVDAGGPNEQYF.

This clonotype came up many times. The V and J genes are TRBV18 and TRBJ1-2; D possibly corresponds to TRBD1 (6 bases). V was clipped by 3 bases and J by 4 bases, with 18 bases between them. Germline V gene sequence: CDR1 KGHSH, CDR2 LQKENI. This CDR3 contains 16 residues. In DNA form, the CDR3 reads TGTGCCAGCTCACCTCGACGTGCAGGGGATGCCTATGGCTACACCTTC. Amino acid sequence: CASSPRRAGDAYGYTF. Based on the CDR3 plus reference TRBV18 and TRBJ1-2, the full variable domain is NAGVMQNPRHLVRRRGQEARLRCSPMKGHSHVYWYRQLPEEGLKFMVYLQKENIIDESGMPKERFSAEFPKEGPSILRIQQVVRGDSAAYFCASSPRRAGDAYGYTFGSGTRLTVV.

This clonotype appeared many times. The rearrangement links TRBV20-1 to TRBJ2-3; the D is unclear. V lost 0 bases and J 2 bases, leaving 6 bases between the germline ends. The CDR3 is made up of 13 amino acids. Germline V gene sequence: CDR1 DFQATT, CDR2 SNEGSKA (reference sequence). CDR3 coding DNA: TGCAGTGCTAGAGAAACCTTCACAGATACGCAGTATTTT. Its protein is CSARETFTDTQYF.

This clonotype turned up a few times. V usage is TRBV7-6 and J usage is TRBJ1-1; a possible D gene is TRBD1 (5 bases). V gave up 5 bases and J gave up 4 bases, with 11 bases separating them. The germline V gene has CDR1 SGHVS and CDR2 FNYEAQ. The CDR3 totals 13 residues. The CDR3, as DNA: TGTGCCAGCAGCGTTGGGGGTAGCACTGAAGCTTTCTTT. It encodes CASSVGGSTEAFF.

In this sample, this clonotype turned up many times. The CDR3, as DNA: TGCAGTGCTAGACGGACTAGCGACTATGACAATGAGCAGTTCTTC. Amino acid sequence: CSARRTSDYDNEQFF. The V gene is TRBV20-1, the J gene TRBJ2-1; 9 bases match TRBD2. Germline lookup yields CDR1 DFQATT and CDR2 SNEGSKA (reference sequence). J lost 5 bases, V lost 2 bases, and 7 bases had no gene match. This CDR3 is 15 amino acids long.

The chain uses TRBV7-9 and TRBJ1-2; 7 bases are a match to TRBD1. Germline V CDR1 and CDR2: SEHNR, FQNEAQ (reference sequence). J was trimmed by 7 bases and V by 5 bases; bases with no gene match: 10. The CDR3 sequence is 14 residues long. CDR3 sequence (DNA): TGTGCCAGCAGCCCTCGGTCCAGGGGGTCTGGCTACACCTTC. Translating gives CASSPRSRGSGYTF.

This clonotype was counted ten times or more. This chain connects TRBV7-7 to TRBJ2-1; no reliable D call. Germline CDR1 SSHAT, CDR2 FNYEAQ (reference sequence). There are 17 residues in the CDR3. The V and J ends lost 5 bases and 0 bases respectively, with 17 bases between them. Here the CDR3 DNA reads TGTGCCAGCAGCCTCGTCCGCAGAAAAATCTCCTACAATGAGCAGTTCTTC. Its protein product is CASSLVRRKISYNEQFF.

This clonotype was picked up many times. The CDR3 protein is CAWTTGGYGYTF. Written as DNA, the CDR3 is TGTGCCTGGACCACAGGGGGCTATGGCTACACCTTC. This chain uses TRBV30 with TRBJ1-2; 8 positions match TRBD1. Trimming took 4 bases from V and 4 from J; bases not matched to a gene: 2. Germline CDR1 reads GTSNPN; CDR2 reads SVGIG (reference sequence). The CDR3 has 12 amino acids.

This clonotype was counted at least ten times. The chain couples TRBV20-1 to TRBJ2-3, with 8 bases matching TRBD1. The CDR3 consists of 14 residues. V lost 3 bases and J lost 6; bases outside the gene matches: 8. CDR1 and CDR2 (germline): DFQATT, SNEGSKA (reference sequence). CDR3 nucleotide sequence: TGCAGTGCTAGCCTGAACAGACAGGGGGATACGCAGTATTTT. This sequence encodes CSASLNRQGDTQYF.

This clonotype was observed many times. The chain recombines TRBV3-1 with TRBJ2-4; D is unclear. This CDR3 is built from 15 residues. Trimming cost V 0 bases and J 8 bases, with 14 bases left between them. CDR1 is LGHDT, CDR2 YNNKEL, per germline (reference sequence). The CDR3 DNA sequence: TGTGCCAGCAGCCAAGAGCCGGCTTTAGGAGACATTCAGTACTTC. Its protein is CASSQEPALGDIQYF.

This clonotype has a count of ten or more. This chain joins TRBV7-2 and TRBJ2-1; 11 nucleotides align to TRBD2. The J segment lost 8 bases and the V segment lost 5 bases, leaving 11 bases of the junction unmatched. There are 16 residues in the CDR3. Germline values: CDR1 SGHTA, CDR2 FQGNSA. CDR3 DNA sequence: TGTGCCAGCAGCCAAAGACGTCTGGGACTAGCGGATGAGCAGTTCTTC. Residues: CASSQRRLGLADEQFF.

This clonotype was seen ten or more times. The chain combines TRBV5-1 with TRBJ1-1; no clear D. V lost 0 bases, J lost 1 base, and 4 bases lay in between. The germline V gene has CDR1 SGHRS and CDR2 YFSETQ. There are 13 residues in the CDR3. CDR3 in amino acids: CASSLAANTEAFF. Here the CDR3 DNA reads TGCGCCAGCAGCTTGGCTGCGAACACTGAAGCTTTCTTT.

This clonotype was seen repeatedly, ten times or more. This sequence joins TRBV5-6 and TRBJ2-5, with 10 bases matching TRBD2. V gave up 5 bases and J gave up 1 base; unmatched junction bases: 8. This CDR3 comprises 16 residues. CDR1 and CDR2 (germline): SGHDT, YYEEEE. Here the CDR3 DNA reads TGTGCCAGCAGTAGAAAGCGGGGGGGCCTCCAAGAGACCCAGTACTTC. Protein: CASSRKRGGLQETQYF.

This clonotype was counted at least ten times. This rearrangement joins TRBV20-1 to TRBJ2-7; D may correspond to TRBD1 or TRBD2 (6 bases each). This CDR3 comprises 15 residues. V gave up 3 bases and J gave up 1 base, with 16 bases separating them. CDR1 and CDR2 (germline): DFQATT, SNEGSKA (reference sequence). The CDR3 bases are TGCAGTGCTAGCCCCTGGGGGGCTCCTTCCTACGAGCAGTACTTC. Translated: CSASPWGAPSYEQYF.

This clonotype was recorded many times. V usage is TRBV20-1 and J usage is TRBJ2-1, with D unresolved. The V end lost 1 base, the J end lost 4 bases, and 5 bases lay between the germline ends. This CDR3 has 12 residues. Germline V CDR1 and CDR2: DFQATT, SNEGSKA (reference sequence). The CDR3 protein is CSARAQYNEQFF. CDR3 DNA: TGCAGTGCTAGAGCACAGTACAATGAGCAGTTCTTC.

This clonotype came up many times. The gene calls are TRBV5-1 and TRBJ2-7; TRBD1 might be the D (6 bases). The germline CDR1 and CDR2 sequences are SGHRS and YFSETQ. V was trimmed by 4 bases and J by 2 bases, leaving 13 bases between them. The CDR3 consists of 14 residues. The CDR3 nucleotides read TGCGCCAGCAGCCTGGGGGCGGTGACCTACGAGCAGTACTTC. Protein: CASSLGAVTYEQYF.